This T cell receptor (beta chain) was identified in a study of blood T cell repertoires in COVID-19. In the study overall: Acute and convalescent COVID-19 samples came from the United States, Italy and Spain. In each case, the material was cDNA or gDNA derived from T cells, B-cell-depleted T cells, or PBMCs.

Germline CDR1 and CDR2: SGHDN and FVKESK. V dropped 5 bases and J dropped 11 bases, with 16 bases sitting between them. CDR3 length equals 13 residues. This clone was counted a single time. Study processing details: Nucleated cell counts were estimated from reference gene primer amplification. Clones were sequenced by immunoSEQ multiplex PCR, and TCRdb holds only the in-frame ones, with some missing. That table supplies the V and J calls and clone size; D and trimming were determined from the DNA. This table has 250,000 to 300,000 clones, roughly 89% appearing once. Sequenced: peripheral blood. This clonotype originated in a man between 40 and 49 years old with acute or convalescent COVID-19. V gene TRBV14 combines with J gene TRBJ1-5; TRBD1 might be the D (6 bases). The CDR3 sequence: CASSSDGGLTQHF. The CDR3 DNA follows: TGTGCCAGCAGCTCGGATGGGGGCCTCACCCAGCATTTT.